Below are 26 T cell receptor beta chains sequenced from a single sample in a study of TIL therapy for anti-PD-1-resistant metastatic lung cancer listed by TCRdb under 2021. The time point label corresponds to: pre-treatment sample, taken before nivolumab and TIL therapy. The baseline tumor samples were excised metastases, mostly pleural nodules or supraclavicular lymph nodes, taken from the same resection that was used to grow TIL. Using bias-controlled multiplex PCR with the immunoSEQ v3 hsTCRB kit, the TCR beta CDR3 regions were amplified from genomic DNA. TCRdb obtained this table from immuneACCESS and retained in-frame rearrangements with V and J assigned. These tables miss some clones; where compared with another copy, unresolved V genes account for less than half of the shortfall, and the remainder is unexplained. This sample comprises more than 90,000 clones, about three fifths of them detected only once. In total, the top ten clones hold over 9.5% of the sample.

The sequenced sample was tumor tissue, obtained at baseline. These receptors were obtained from a person between 25 and 80 years old with non-small cell lung cancer.

V is TRBV3-1 (or the pseudogene TRBV3-2) and J is TRBJ1-3; 9 nucleotides align to TRBD1. The CDR3 length is 15 residues. Germline V gives CDR1 LGHDT, CDR2 YNNKEL (reference sequence). Trimming removed 4 bases from V and 4 bases from J; junction bases left unmatched: 5. The CDR3 nucleotides read TGTGCCAGCAGCCCCCGGGACAGGGTGGGAAACACCATATATTTT. Its protein is CASSPRDRVGNTIYF.

The V call is TRBV5-1, the J call TRBJ2-3; TRBD2 agrees at 10 bases. The CDR3 loop spans 15 amino acids. Trimming at V came to 3 bases and at J to 5 bases, leaving 6 bases not matched to a gene. The V gene's germline CDR1 is SGHRS and CDR2 YFSETQ. The CDR3 protein is CASSSSGSTGDTQYF. The CDR3 bases are TGCGCCAGCAGCTCTAGCGGGAGCACTGGAGATACGCAGTATTTT.

The V and J genes are TRBV27 and TRBJ1-4, with TRBD1 as a possible D gene (5 bases). Germline CDR1 MNHEY, CDR2 SMNVEV (reference sequence). There are 15 residues in the CDR3. The ends were cut back, 5 bases at V and 7 bases at J, with 17 bases in the middle. The CDR3 region has the DNA TGTGCCAGCAGTCCATGGACACCCGGGGCTGAAAAACTGTTTTTT. This translates into CASSPWTPGAEKLFF. Combining the CDR3 with reference TRBV27 and TRBJ1-4 gives the whole variable domain EAQVTQNPRYLITVTGKKLTVTCSQNMNHEYMSWYRQDPGLGLRQIYYSMNVEVTDKGDVPEGYKVSRKEKRNFPLILESPSPNQTSLYFCASSPWTPGAEKLFFGSGTQLSVL.

This clone was picked up one time. This chain joins TRBV7-9 and TRBJ1-5, with D hard to call. This CDR3 comprises 13 residues. Germline CDR1 is SEHNR and CDR2 is FQNEAQ (reference sequence). V gave up 1 base and J gave up 4 bases, with 5 bases separating them. In DNA form, the CDR3 reads TGTGCCAGCAGCTTAGGGACGAATCAGCCCCAGCATTTT. This codes for CASSLGTNQPQHF.

J is TRBJ1-2 and V is TRBV29-1, with TRBD1 as a possible D gene (5 bases). In germline, CDR1 is SQVTM, CDR2 ANQGSEA. The CDR3 has 12 amino acids. Trimming removed 7 bases from V and 4 bases from J, with 13 bases in between. This chain's CDR3 is CSGDFGGYGYTF. The CDR3, as DNA: TGCAGCGGGGACTTCGGGGGCTATGGCTACACCTTC.

The J gene is TRBJ2-5, the V gene TRBV7-6; a weak D match, TRBD2 (6 bases). V was shortened by 5 bases and J by 5 bases, with 24 bases between the two germline ends. Germline V gene lookup returns CDR1 SGHVS and CDR2 FNYEAQ. This CDR3 region has 17 residues. CDR3 coding DNA: TGTGCCAGCAGCCCAAGGGGCCTGGAGGGGTTCGGCGAGACCCAGTACTTC. It codes for CASSPRGLEGFGETQYF.

The sample holds a few counts of this clone. The chain carries TRBV9 and TRBJ1-3; 7 bases agree with TRBD1. CDR3 length equals 15 residues. Germline-derived CDR1 and CDR2 are SGDLS and YYNGEE. The J segment lost 2 bases and the V segment lost 3 bases, leaving 5 bases of the junction unmatched. CDR3 protein: CASSGQGSPGNTIYF. The CDR3 DNA sequence: TGTGCCAGCAGCGGACAGGGTTCGCCTGGAAACACCATATATTTT.

Only one count was recorded for this clone. The chain is built from TRBV23-1 and TRBJ1-2; weak D call: TRBD1 (5 bases). TRBV23-1 is noted as an ORF with a role that remains uncertain. V dropped 4 bases and J dropped 6 bases, with 18 bases sitting between them. This CDR3 has 15 amino acids. The CDR3, as DNA: TGCGCCAGCAGTCCCCCTAGGGGAGGATTCCATGGCTACACCTTC. This gives the protein CASSPPRGGFHGYTF.

The chain is built from TRBV28 and TRBJ1-6, with TRBD1 matching over 7 bases. There are 19 residues in the CDR3. CDR1 is MDHEN, CDR2 SYDVKM, per germline. V shed 6 bases and J 1 base; nucleotides not matched to a gene: 15. DNA of the CDR3: TGTGCCAGCAGCTACACAGGGGCTTTCGCGTGGTCCTATAATTCACCCCTCCACTTT. It encodes CASSYTGAFAWSYNSPLHF.

This chain joins TRBV3-1 (or the pseudogene TRBV3-2) and TRBJ2-5; the D gene could be TRBD1 or TRBD2 (5 bases each). Germline CDR1 and CDR2: LGHDT and YNNKEL (reference sequence). The CDR3 runs to 16 residues. The V end lost 1 base, the J end lost 5 bases, and 17 bases lay between the germline ends. CDR3 amino acids: CASSQGGMAWGETQYF. DNA of the CDR3: TGTGCCAGCAGCCAAGGAGGAATGGCGTGGGGGGAGACCCAGTACTTC.

This clone has just a few counts. The chain uses TRBV28 and TRBJ1-5, with a weak D call TRBD1 (5 bases). The CDR3 sequence is 15 residues long. Germline CDR1 MDHEN, CDR2 SYDVKM. V lost 2 bases and J 7 bases, leaving 15 bases between the germline ends. CDR3 amino acids: CASSLMGQGAQPQHF. Here the CDR3 DNA reads TGTGCCAGCAGTTTAATGGGGCAGGGAGCCCAGCCCCAGCATTTT.

This clone was observed a few times. J is TRBJ2-7 and V is TRBV18; maybe TRBD2 (6 bases). Germline lookup yields CDR1 KGHSH and CDR2 LQKENI. The CDR3 has 14 amino acids. Trimming stripped 3 bases from V and 3 bases from J, with 12 bases between. The CDR3 DNA follows: TGTGCCAGCTCACCCCCGGGGGACCGCTACGAGCAGTACTTC. The encoded protein is CASSPPGDRYEQYF. Full variable domain (outside the CDR3, taken from reference TRBV18 and TRBJ2-7): NAGVMQNPRHLVRRRGQEARLRCSPMKGHSHVYWYRQLPEEGLKFMVYLQKENIIDESGMPKERFSAEFPKEGPSILRIQQVVRGDSAAYFCASSPPGDRYEQYFGPGTRLTVT.

The chain combines TRBV6-6 with TRBJ2-7; D gene ambiguous. This CDR3 has 13 residues. Trimming took 7 bases from V and 0 from J, leaving 10 bases between them. Germline assignment: CDR1 MNHNY and CDR2 SVGAGI (reference sequence). This CDR3 reads CASNQYFSYEQYF. The CDR3 nucleotides are TGTGCCAGCAATCAATATTTCTCCTACGAGCAGTACTTC.

This clone was seen a few times. The chain uses TRBV12-3 or TRBV12-4 and TRBJ2-5; D is undetermined. V lost 1 base and J 2 bases, leaving 5 bases between the germline ends. CDR3 size: 13 residues. CDR3 nucleotide sequence: TGTGCCAGCAGTTTAGGGGGTCAAGAGACCCAGTACTTC. Amino acid sequence: CASSLGGQETQYF.

This clone was picked up a small number of times. This rearrangement joins TRBV10-3 to TRBJ2-6; the D is unclear. V was shortened by 8 bases and J by 4 bases, with 18 bases between the two germline ends. Germline V lookup: CDR1 ENHRY, CDR2 SYGVKD. This CDR3 has 16 amino acids. CDR3 in DNA: TGTGCCATCCCCGCGACCCCTAGGACGGGGGCCAACGTCCTGACTTTC. It translates to CAIPATPRTGANVLTF.

DNA for the CDR3: TGTGCCAGCAGCTTAGACGGGTCGGCTAATGAAAAACTGTTTTTT. Encoded protein: CASSLDGSANEKLFF. The chain uses TRBV7-9 and TRBJ1-4; D not resolved. Germline CDR1 SEHNR, CDR2 FQNEAQ (reference sequence). The CDR3 is 15 amino acids. V dropped 1 base and J dropped 3 bases, with 9 bases sitting between them.

This clone was picked up a small number of times. V is TRBV9 and J is TRBJ2-1, with 7 bases matching TRBD2. This CDR3 region has 17 residues. With 4 bases clipped from V and 4 bases from J, the junction kept 14 bases outside the gene matches. Germline V gene data show CDR1 as SGDLS and CDR2 as YYNGEE. CDR3 nucleotides: TGTGCCAGCAGCCCGCGGGGAGAAGCGGGGCCTTACAATGAGCAGTTCTTC. Its protein product is CASSPRGEAGPYNEQFF.

This clone was picked up many times. This sequence joins TRBV19 and TRBJ2-1; TRBD2 is a possible D gene (6 bases). CDR1 is LNHDA, CDR2 SQIVND, per germline (reference sequence). This CDR3 spans 13 amino acids. V lost 11 bases, J lost 6 bases, and 17 bases lay in between. The CDR3 here is CASKGLALNEQFF. The DNA for the CDR3 is TGTGCCTCTAAGGGGCTAGCGCTCAATGAGCAGTTCTTC.

The chain employs TRBV5-6 and TRBJ2-7; D gene ambiguous. Germline values: CDR1 SGHDT, CDR2 YYEEEE. V lost 4 bases, J lost 2 bases, and 4 bases lay in between. The CDR3 is 11 residues long. CDR3 sequence: CASSRTYEQYF. The CDR3 bases are TGTGCCAGCAGCCGGACCTACGAGCAGTACTTC.

The chain employs TRBV7-9 and TRBJ2-7, with D perhaps TRBD1 (5 bases). The CDR3 spans 12 residues. Germline values: CDR1 SEHNR, CDR2 FQNEAQ (reference sequence). V was cut by 4 bases and J by 6 bases, with 10 bases left in between. The CDR3 DNA is TGTGCCAGCAGCTATCAGGGTATCGAGCAGTACTTC. Protein: CASSYQGIEQYF.

V usage is TRBV6-2 or TRBV6-3 and J usage is TRBJ1-1; D not certain. Trimming pared 6 bases from V and 5 bases from J, leaving 10 bases between. This CDR3 comprises 12 residues. In germline, CDR1 is MNHEY, CDR2 SVGEGT. The CDR3 bases are TGTGCCAGCAGCTCCGGGTGGACTGAAGCTTTCTTT. Translation gives CASSSGWTEAFF.

The sample holds many counts of this clone. Other DNA sequences of this sample code for an identical CDR3. The chain carries TRBV5-1 and TRBJ2-7; 7 bases are shared with TRBD1. The CDR3 length is 14 residues. With 1 base clipped from V and 2 bases from J, the junction kept 3 bases outside the gene matches. Germline V gene data show CDR1 as SGHRS and CDR2 as YFSETQ. The CDR3 DNA reads as TGCGCCAGCAGCTTGTTGCAGGGGGCCTACGAGCAGTACTTC. As protein: CASSLLQGAYEQYF. Based on the CDR3 plus reference TRBV5-1 and TRBJ2-7, the full variable domain is KAGVTQTPRYLIKTRGQQVTLSCSPISGHRSVSWYQQTPGQGLQFLFEYFSETQRNKGNFPGRFSGRQFSNSRSEMNVSTLELGDSALYLCASSLLQGAYEQYFGPGTRLTVT.

A single count supports this clone. The J gene is TRBJ2-1, the V gene TRBV28; D may be TRBD1 (6 bases). The V end lost 1 base, the J end lost 9 bases, and 19 bases lay between the germline ends. Germline V gene data show CDR1 as MDHEN and CDR2 as SYDVKM. The CDR3 is 16 residues long. The CDR3 loop reads CASSLSLVGVGGEQFF. The DNA of the CDR3 is TGTGCCAGCAGTTTATCCCTAGTAGGAGTAGGGGGTGAGCAGTTCTTC.

J is TRBJ1-5 and V is TRBV19, with TRBD1 matching 7 bases. From germline, CDR1 is LNHDA and CDR2 SQIVND (reference sequence). V lost 5 bases and J lost 4; bases outside the gene matches: 11. The CDR3 has 16 residues. The CDR3 sequence is CASSRSDRAENQPQHF. The DNA of the CDR3 is TGTGCCAGTAGTCGGTCCGACAGGGCGGAGAATCAGCCCCAGCATTTT.

This clone occurred a few times. This sequence joins TRBV28 and TRBJ2-5; no firm D call. Germline V gene data show CDR1 as MDHEN and CDR2 as SYDVKM. CDR3 size: 13 residues. V was shortened by 3 bases and J by 5 bases, with 10 bases between the two germline ends. The CDR3 DNA follows: TGTGCCAGCAGTTTTAAGTACCGGGAGACCCAGTACTTC. Translation gives CASSFKYRETQYF.

The chain carries TRBV18 and TRBJ1-4; D remains ambiguous. Looked up from germline, CDR1 is KGHSH and CDR2 is LQKENI. Deletions cut 6 bases from V and 0 bases from J, with 14 bases between. CDR3 length: 16 amino acids. CDR3 nucleotide sequence: TGTGCCAGCTCCCCATCGGCGGGGACAACTAATGAAAAACTGTTTTTT. Translation: CASSPSAGTTNEKLFF.